These 10 T cell receptor beta chains originate from one sample sequenced in a study of blood T cell repertoires in COVID-19. Some clones are missing from TCRdb's copy, which holds only in-frame ones; the method was immunoSEQ multiplex PCR. The sample holds 60,000 to 75,000 clones, about 88% seen once. The material sequenced was peripheral blood. Receptors were obtained from a human donor in a cohort sampled during active COVID-19.

V gene TRBV2 combines with J gene TRBJ2-3; TRBD2 might be the D (6 bases). The CDR3 consists of 14 residues. The V gene lost 6 bases and the J gene lost 6 bases, with 16 bases spanning the gap. Germline assignment: CDR1 SNHLY and CDR2 FYNNEI. CDR3 nucleotides: TGTGCCAGCAGCCTCGGACTACCCCCCGATACGCAGTATTTT. Translated, it gives CASSLGLPPDTQYF.

The chain combines TRBV28 with TRBJ2-3; 9 bases agree with TRBD1. V shed 4 bases and J 5 bases; nucleotides not matched to a gene: 7. Germline assignment: CDR1 MDHEN and CDR2 SYDVKM. This CDR3 has 15 residues. CDR3 amino acids: CASSSVGQGKDTQYF. CDR3 sequence (DNA): TGTGCCAGCAGTTCCGTCGGACAGGGGAAAGATACGCAGTATTTT.

The J gene is TRBJ2-7, the V gene TRBV19, with 7 bases fitting TRBD2. This CDR3 is 15 amino acids long. Germline V gene data show CDR1 as LNHDA and CDR2 as SQIVND (reference sequence). The J segment lost 2 bases and the V segment lost 5 bases, leaving 9 bases of the junction unmatched. The CDR3 DNA sequence: TGTGCCAGTAGTGTCGGGACTACCGACCCCTACGAGCAGTACTTC. Amino acid sequence: CASSVGTTDPYEQYF.

The chain joins TRBV4-1 to TRBJ2-7, with a weak D call TRBD1 (6 bases). This CDR3 region has 12 residues. Trimming stripped 3 bases from V and 5 bases from J, with 8 bases between. The germline V gene has CDR1 MGHRA and CDR2 YSYEKL. The CDR3 nucleotides read TGCGCCAGCAGCCACAACAGGGACGAGCAGTACTTC. Translation: CASSHNRDEQYF.

The chain joins TRBV3-1 (or the pseudogene TRBV3-2) to TRBJ2-3, with TRBD2 matching over 11 bases. The CDR3 has 18 amino acids. The V gene end was trimmed by 0 bases and the J gene end by 4 bases; junction bases not matched to a gene: 9. Germline-derived CDR1 and CDR2 are LGHDT and YNNKEL (reference sequence). CDR3 DNA sequence: TGTGCCAGCAGCCAAGATTTAGCGGGAGGGCCTGTCTCAGATACGCAGTATTTT. Translated, it gives CASSQDLAGGPVSDTQYF.

This clone was found once. V is TRBV11-2 and J is TRBJ2-1; the D gene is possibly TRBD2 (6 bases). V was trimmed by 3 bases and J by 6 bases, leaving 9 bases between them. There are 13 residues in the CDR3. In germline, CDR1 is SGHAT, CDR2 FQNNGV. CDR3 loop: CASSFRDSNEQFF. CDR3 in DNA: TGTGCCAGCAGCTTCCGGGACTCCAATGAGCAGTTCTTC.

V is TRBV2 and J is TRBJ1-6; D unclear. This CDR3 is 17 amino acids long. Trimming took 1 base from V and 4 from J, leaving 14 bases between them. Germline lookup yields CDR1 SNHLY and CDR2 FYNNEI. CDR3 DNA sequence: TGTGCCAGCAGTGAAGGTCCCCTTAGAGGATATAATTCACCCCTCCACTTT. As protein: CASSEGPLRGYNSPLHF.

With regard to this clone: Its ends do not fully match the called genes, so a read error is possible. The gene calls are TRBV7-2 and TRBJ2-7, with TRBD1 matching 9 bases. In germline, CDR1 is SGHTA, CDR2 FQGNSA. There are 14 residues in the CDR3. CDR3 loop: CASSLVGQGGLLDF. In DNA, the CDR3 is TGTGCCAGCAGCTTAGTGGGACAGGGCGGACTACTCGACTTC.

This sequence joins TRBV6-5 and TRBJ2-1, with D perhaps matching TRBD1 (6 bases). The CDR3 extends over 13 amino acids. V was pared by 6 bases and J by 15 bases, with 21 bases between. The V gene's germline CDR1 is MNHEY and CDR2 SVGAGI. CDR3: CASSARDIGFRFF. The CDR3, as DNA: TGTGCCAGCAGCGCTCGGGACATTGGGTTCAGGTTCTTC.

The chain uses TRBV7-2 and TRBJ2-3; TRBD1 agrees at 7 bases. V trimming: 7 bases; J trimming: 1 base; junction bases outside the gene matches: 5. Germline assignment: CDR1 SGHTA and CDR2 FQGNSA. The CDR3 spans 14 residues. The DNA of the CDR3 is TGTGCCAGCAACATAGACAGGGGCACAGATACGCAGTATTTT. It is translated as CASNIDRGTDTQYF.